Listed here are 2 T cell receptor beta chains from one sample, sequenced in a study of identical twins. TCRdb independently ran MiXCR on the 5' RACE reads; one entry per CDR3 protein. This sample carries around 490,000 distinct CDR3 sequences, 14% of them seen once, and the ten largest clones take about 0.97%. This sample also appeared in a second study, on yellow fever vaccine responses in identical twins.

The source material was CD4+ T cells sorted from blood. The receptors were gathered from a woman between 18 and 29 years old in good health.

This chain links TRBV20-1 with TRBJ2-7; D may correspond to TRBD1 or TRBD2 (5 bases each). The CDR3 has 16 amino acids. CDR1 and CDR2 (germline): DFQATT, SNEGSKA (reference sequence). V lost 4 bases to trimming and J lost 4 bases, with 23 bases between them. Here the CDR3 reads CSANLNGGFPGYEQYF. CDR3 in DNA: TGCAGTGCTAACCTTAATGGGGGATTTCCTGGGTACGAGCAGTACTTC.

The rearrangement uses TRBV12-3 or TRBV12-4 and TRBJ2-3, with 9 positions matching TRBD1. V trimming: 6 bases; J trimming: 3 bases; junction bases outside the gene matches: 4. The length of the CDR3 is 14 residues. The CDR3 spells CASRMGQGTDTQYF. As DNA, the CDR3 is TGTGCCAGCAGGATGGGACAGGGAACAGATACGCAGTATTTT.